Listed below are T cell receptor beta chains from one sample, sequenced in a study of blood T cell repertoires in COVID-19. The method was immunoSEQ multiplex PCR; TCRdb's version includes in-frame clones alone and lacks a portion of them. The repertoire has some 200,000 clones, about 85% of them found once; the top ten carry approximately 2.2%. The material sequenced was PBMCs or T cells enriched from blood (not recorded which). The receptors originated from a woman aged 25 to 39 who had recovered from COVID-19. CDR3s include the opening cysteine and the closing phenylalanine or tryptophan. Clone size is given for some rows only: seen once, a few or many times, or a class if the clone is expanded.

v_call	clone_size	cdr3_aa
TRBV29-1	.	CSATGKGEELFF
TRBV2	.	CARAVRDRGRSGGYTF
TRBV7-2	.	CASSFEAAANEKLFF
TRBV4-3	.	CASSQERGQNTEAFF
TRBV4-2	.	CASSQGGTGGAYGYTF
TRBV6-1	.	CASSEYPGGSNQPQHF
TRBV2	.	CASRRTGESTEAFF
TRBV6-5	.	CATYDPYSYNEQFF
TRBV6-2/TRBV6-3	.	CASSYFSGGPQPQHF
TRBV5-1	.	CASSLVISGSGELFF
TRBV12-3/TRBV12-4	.	CASRLRGGEQFF
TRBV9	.	CASSALGQPYGYTF
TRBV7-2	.	CASGTRSLSYNEQFF
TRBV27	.	CASWGQSSYNEQFF
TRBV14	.	CASRQDRGVGETQYF
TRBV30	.	CAWSGDSDTGELFF
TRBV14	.	CASSQKRDRAPNTEAFF
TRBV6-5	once	CASIKGQLTDTQYF
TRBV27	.	CASSLTGDRNQPQHF
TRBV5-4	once	CASSLANRGGAETQYF
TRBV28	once	CASFSTPLGGYGYTF
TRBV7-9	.	CASSSPGGGGEKLFF
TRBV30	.	CAWSVGDTQYF
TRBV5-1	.	CASSLLAGDQPQHF